The 13 T cell receptor beta chains listed next were all sequenced from one sample in a study of T cells after yellow fever vaccination. A single record per CDR3 protein comes from TCRdb applying MiXCR to the 5' RACE reads. The table has roughly 520,000 distinct CDR3 sequences, less than 25% seen once. Source: PBMCs, taken roughly 23 days after the first yellow fever vaccination. Receptors were obtained from a man between 18 and 35 years old who received the YFV17D yellow fever vaccine.

The rearrangement joins TRBV9 to TRBJ1-2; D perhaps matches TRBD1 (5 bases). V gave up 4 bases and J gave up 10 bases, with 14 bases separating them. The CDR3 is 12 residues long. Per germline, CDR1 SGDLS and CDR2 YYNGEE. CDR3 region: CASSPPPGLYTF. In DNA form, the CDR3 reads TGTGCCAGCAGCCCCCCCCCGGGACTCTACACCTTC.

The CDR3 spells CASRPYRGRNNEQFF. The DNA for the CDR3 is TGCGCCAGCAGACCCTACAGGGGTCGGAACAATGAGCAGTTCTTC. V is TRBV5-1 and J is TRBJ2-1, with 7 bases aligning to TRBD1. The trim removed 5 bases at V and 5 bases at J, leaving 10 bases unmatched. Germline V gives CDR1 SGHRS, CDR2 YFSETQ. CDR3 length equals 15 residues.

V and J are TRBV6-1 and TRBJ1-1; D unclear. V gave up 6 bases and J gave up 0 bases, with 11 bases separating them. This CDR3 is 14 amino acids long. The V gene's germline CDR1 is MNHNS and CDR2 SASEGT. The CDR3 DNA sequence: TGTGCCAGCAGGGCGAGCGCGATGAACACTGAAGCTTTCTTT. Translating gives CASRASAMNTEAFF.

V is TRBV7-9 and J is TRBJ2-1; D unresolved. Germline V gene data show CDR1 as SEHNR and CDR2 as FQNEAQ (reference sequence). The CDR3 is made up of 11 amino acids. V shed 5 bases and J shed 10 bases, with 9 bases lying between them. CDR3 nucleotide sequence: TGTGCCAGCAGCCCGCAGGAGGAGCAGTTCTTC. It is translated as CASSPQEEQFF.

This clonotype occurred a few times. V usage is TRBV5-4 and J usage is TRBJ2-7, with 9 bases that match TRBD1. The CDR3 sequence is 14 residues long. After removal of 4 bases from V and 6 bases from J, the junction contained 8 bases not matched to a gene. Looked up from germline, CDR1 is SGHNT and CDR2 is YYREEE (reference sequence). CDR3 in amino acids: CASSPDRGMGEQYF. CDR3 in DNA: TGTGCCAGCAGCCCGGACAGGGGAATGGGCGAGCAGTACTTC.

This clonotype was observed a handful of times. The CDR3 protein is CASRWRGRTYEQYF. CDR3 DNA: TGCGCCAGCAGGTGGCGGGGGCGAACCTACGAGCAGTACTTC. The gene calls are TRBV10-2 and TRBJ2-7, with D possibly matching TRBD2 (7 bases). The germline gives CDR1 WSHSY, CDR2 SAAADI. The CDR3 has 14 amino acids. The ends were cut back, 6 bases at V and 2 bases at J, with 14 bases in the middle.

The CDR3 DNA sequence: TGCGCCAGCAGCCACGGGGGCTCCTCCTACGAGCAGTACGTC. This encodes CASSHGGSSYEQYV. The chain combines TRBV5-1 with TRBJ2-7; either TRBD1 or TRBD2 may fit D (6 bases each). Germline V gene data show CDR1 as SGHRS and CDR2 as YFSETQ. V dropped 4 bases and J dropped 0 bases, with 11 bases sitting between them. CDR3 size: 14 residues.

There are a few counts of this clonotype. Written as DNA, the CDR3 is TGTGCCAGCAGCAAAGCCGGGGGACAGTTTGGCTACGAGCAGTACGTC. It yields the protein CASSKAGGQFGYEQYV. This rearrangement joins TRBV21-1 to TRBJ2-7; the DNA was not compared with TRBD1, the D call given in the table. TRBV21-1 is a pseudogene segment. The CDR3 contains 16 residues.

Only a few counts were recorded for this clonotype. V usage is TRBV5-1 and J usage is TRBJ2-2, with 10 nucleotides matching TRBD1. The CDR3 extends over 17 amino acids. Germline V gene sequence: CDR1 SGHRS, CDR2 YFSETQ. V lost 4 bases and J lost 1; bases outside the gene matches: 7. CDR3: CASSPGQGSWNTGELFF. The DNA of the CDR3 is TGCGCCAGCAGCCCGGGACAGGGGAGCTGGAACACCGGGGAGCTGTTTTTT.

This clonotype came up a few times. The V call is TRBV5-1, the J call TRBJ2-3; 12 bases agree with TRBD2. Germline CDR1 is SGHRS and CDR2 is YFSETQ. The CDR3 is made up of 18 amino acids. Germline trimming cut 1 base from V and 0 bases from J; bases unmatched to any gene: 6. The CDR3 region has the DNA TGCGCCAGCAGCTTGCGGACTAGCGGGACCTCTAGCACAGATACGCAGTATTTT. Translation: CASSLRTSGTSSTDTQYF.

The gene calls are TRBV19 and TRBJ2-1, with no clear D. CDR1 is LNHDA, CDR2 SQIVND, per germline (reference sequence). V lost 2 bases and J 8 bases, leaving 16 bases between the germline ends. The CDR3 contains 15 residues. DNA for the CDR3: TGTGCCAGTAGTATAAGGAACACCCCGTGGGATGAGCAGTTCTTC. Its translation: CASSIRNTPWDEQFF. Using reference TRBV19 and TRBJ2-1 for the parts outside the CDR3, the full variable domain is DGGITQSPKYLFRKEGQNVTLSCEQNLNHDAMYWYRQDPGQGLRLIYYSQIVNDFQKGDIAEGYSVSREKKESFPLTVTSAQKNPTAFYLCASSIRNTPWDEQFFGPGTRLTVL.

The rearrangement joins TRBV5-1 to TRBJ2-3; possible D gene TRBD1, 5 bases. This CDR3 contains 14 residues. Germline CDR1 is SGHRS and CDR2 is YFSETQ. Deletions cut 0 bases from V and 6 bases from J, with 11 bases between. The CDR3 DNA reads as TGCGCCAGCAGCTTGGCAGGGAACGGGGATACGCAGTATTTT. As protein: CASSLAGNGDTQYF.

The genes are TRBV5-4 and TRBJ1-5, with 7 bases aligning to TRBD1. The CDR3 has 13 residues. J gave up 6 bases and V 8 bases, and 8 bases lay outside the gene matches. CDR1 is SGHNT, CDR2 YYREEE, per germline (reference sequence). This chain's CDR3 is CARSQGVSQPQHF. The CDR3 DNA follows: TGTGCCAGGAGCCAGGGGGTTAGTCAGCCCCAGCATTTT.